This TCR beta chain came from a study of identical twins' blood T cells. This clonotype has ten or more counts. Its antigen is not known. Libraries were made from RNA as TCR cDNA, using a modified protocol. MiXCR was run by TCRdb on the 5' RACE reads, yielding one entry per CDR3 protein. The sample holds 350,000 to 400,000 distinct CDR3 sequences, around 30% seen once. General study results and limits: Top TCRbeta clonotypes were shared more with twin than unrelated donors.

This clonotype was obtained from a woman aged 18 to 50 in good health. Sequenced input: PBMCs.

The CDR3 protein is CSVGRTANTGELFF. CDR3 nucleotides: TGCAGCGTTGGTAGGACGGCGAACACCGGGGAGCTGTTTTTT. V is TRBV29-1 and J is TRBJ2-2; D is unclear. With 4 bases removed from V and 0 bases from J, the gap between germline ends came to 9 bases. Germline assignment: CDR1 SQVTM and CDR2 ANQGSEA. The CDR3 has 14 amino acids.